This is a list of T cell receptor beta chains from one sample in a study of blood T cell repertoires in COVID-19. Using immunoSEQ multiplex PCR, the repertoire was profiled, and TCRdb retains in-frame clones only, with some absent. The data show approximately 150,000 clones, with approximately 86% seen just once and roughly 3.5% held by the top ten. Sequenced: peripheral blood. The receptor set was obtained from a man between 65 and 80 years old with acute or convalescent COVID-19. Both conserved end residues are part of each CDR3.

TRBJ2-1	15	TRBV4-3	CASSQTSGTYNEQFF
TRBJ2-2	15	TRBV7-6	CASSLSPGQTGELFF
TRBJ2-7	15	TRBV30	CAWSVRGQGAYEQYF
TRBJ2-2	15	TRBV10-3	CAISERGTNTGELFF
TRBJ2-3	12	TRBV15	CATSRDRDTQYF
TRBJ2-2	13	TRBV4-3	CASSPRLTGELFF
TRBJ2-7	14	TRBV5-1	CASSLQDAAYAQYF
TRBJ2-3	16	TRBV6-5	CASSSHRGDWRDTQYF
TRBJ2-7	15	TRBV5-1	CASSSGQASSYEQYF
TRBJ1-5	15	TRBV5-5	CASSLGGTFYQPQHF
TRBJ1-1	14	TRBV6-2/TRBV6-3	CASSYSGQGSEAFF
TRBJ2-1	19	TRBV5-1	CASSLDQGAIPSSYNEQFF
TRBJ1-5	16	TRBV19	CASGTGVSFSNQPQHF
TRBJ2-3	16	TRBV3-1/TRBV3-2	CASSRRLAQSTDTQYF
TRBJ2-1	15	TRBV6-4	CASRPTSGRINEQFF
TRBJ2-3	16	TRBV18	CASSRGPGQGTDTQYF
TRBJ1-2	11	TRBV20-1	CSGRGAEGYTF
TRBJ2-2	14	TRBV24-1	CATSDSSPTGELFF
TRBJ1-2	16	TRBV7-3	CASSLAGQGETYGYTF
TRBJ2-1	14	TRBV7-9	CASSLAGAYNEQFF
TRBJ2-7	15	TRBV5-5	CASSLARFNGYEQYF
TRBJ1-5	14	TRBV6-2/TRBV6-3	CASSYFSENQPQHF
TRBJ2-7	15	TRBV25-1	CASSLASGSVYEQYF
TRBJ2-2	14	TRBV25-1	CASRGQANTGELFF
TRBJ1-4	14	TRBV5-4	CASSLDRGDEKLFF
TRBJ2-1	14	TRBV27	CASSLLAGVNEQFF
TRBJ2-5	15	TRBV14	CASSKGRPWPGTQYF
TRBJ2-1	13	TRBV5-1	CASKPAGGNEQFF
TRBJ2-7	13	TRBV11-3	CASSEDRDYEQYF
TRBJ2-1	16	TRBV7-2	CASSAGLPSSYNEQFF
TRBJ2-3	14	TRBV28	CASSSTSGTDTQYF
TRBJ2-1	15	TRBV7-3	CASSPGTSGNNEQFF
TRBJ2-7	19	TRBV7-6	CASSLVAGLAGSRSYEQYF
TRBJ2-3	15	TRBV11-3	CASSSRTSGTDTQYF
TRBJ2-1	13	TRBV5-1	CASRDYVGDEQFF
TRBJ2-1	16	TRBV2	CASSERGLEPYNEQFF
TRBJ2-2	15	TRBV7-2	CASSMWQANTGELFF
TRBJ2-2	16	TRBV10-3	CAISESFRGHTGELFF
TRBJ2-2	16	TRBV27	CASSSSGRADTGELFF
TRBJ2-3	13	TRBV5-6	CASTGSATDTQYF
TRBJ1-2	13	TRBV7-2	CASSPNRGNGYTF
TRBJ2-3	16	TRBV24-1	CATSDSGTGLPDTQYF
TRBJ1-2	15	TRBV28	CAAGAGGGPVYGYTF
TRBJ2-7	13	TRBV28	CASSDGRLDEQYF
TRBJ1-1	15	TRBV7-6	CASSLARQGNTEAFF
TRBJ1-1	17	TRBV10-3	CAINAGTGEAMNTEAFF
TRBJ1-4	15	TRBV19	CASSVGQGGAEKLFF
TRBJ1-4	15	TRBV4-1	CASSQETAGREKLFF
TRBJ1-4	14	TRBV7-9	CASSLITSNEKLFF
TRBJ2-1	13	TRBV7-9	CASSPGTGSEQFF
TRBJ2-7	17	TRBV5-4	CASSLARGGGGSYEQYF
TRBJ1-4	15	TRBV5-1	CASSLEGRVFEKLFF
TRBJ1-2	13	TRBV10-3	CAISEGQGDGYTF